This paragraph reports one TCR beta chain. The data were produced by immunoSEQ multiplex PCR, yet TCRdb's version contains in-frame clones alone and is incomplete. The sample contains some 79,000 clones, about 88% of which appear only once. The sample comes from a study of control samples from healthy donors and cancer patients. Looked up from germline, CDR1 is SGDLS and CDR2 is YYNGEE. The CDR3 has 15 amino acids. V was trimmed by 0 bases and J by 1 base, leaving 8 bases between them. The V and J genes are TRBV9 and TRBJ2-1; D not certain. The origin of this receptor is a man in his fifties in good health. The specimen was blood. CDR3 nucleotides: TGTGCCAGCAGCGTAGAACCCGGGTCCTACAATGAGCAGTTCTTC. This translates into CASSVEPGSYNEQFF.